One and the same sample provided the 12 T cell receptor beta chains below, sequenced in a study of blood T cell repertoires in COVID-19. TCRdb's copy holds only in-frame clones and misses some; the assay was immunoSEQ multiplex PCR. The sample lists some 140,000 clones; 91% were seen once. Sequenced input: peripheral blood. The receptors derive from a man between 50 and 59 years old with acute or convalescent COVID-19.

The V gene is TRBV7-2, the J gene TRBJ2-3; TRBD2 aligns across 7 bases. From germline, CDR1 is SGHTA and CDR2 FQGNSA. The V gene end was trimmed by 4 bases and the J gene end by 4 bases; junction bases not matched to a gene: 8. The CDR3 length is 15 residues. CDR3 protein: CASSWGGAGADTQYF. In DNA form, the CDR3 reads TGTGCCAGCAGCTGGGGGGGTGCAGGCGCAGATACGCAGTATTTT.

The J gene is TRBJ1-2, the V gene TRBV28; D is ambiguous. The length of the CDR3 is 12 residues. Germline V lookup: CDR1 MDHEN, CDR2 SYDVKM. Trimming cost V 2 bases and J 11 bases, with 12 bases left between them. CDR3 residues: CASSLRAGGYTF. The CDR3 nucleotides read TGTGCCAGCAGTTTACGCGCAGGAGGATACACCTTC.

This clone was seen more than once but under ten times. J is TRBJ2-6 and V is TRBV4-1; the D gene is possibly TRBD1 (5 bases). The V gene's germline CDR1 is MGHRA and CDR2 YSYEKL. V lost 1 base and J 4 bases, leaving 23 bases between the germline ends. This CDR3 has 20 amino acids. The CDR3 here is CASSQVYLGRPIPGANVLTF. CDR3 sequence (DNA): TGCGCCAGCAGCCAAGTGTACTTGGGGCGTCCGATTCCCGGGGCCAACGTCCTGACTTTC.

The chain couples TRBV6-6 to TRBJ1-4, with 9 positions matching TRBD1. With 5 bases clipped from V and 8 bases from J, the junction kept 9 bases outside the gene matches. The germline gives CDR1 MNHNY, CDR2 SVGAGI (reference sequence). The CDR3 contains 15 residues. CDR3 loop: CASSRFDRGGEKLFF. CDR3 nucleotide sequence: TGTGCCAGCAGTAGGTTCGACAGGGGGGGAGAAAAACTGTTTTTT.

The chain has TRBV27 and TRBJ2-2, with 12 bases aligning to TRBD2. The CDR3 contains 17 residues. V shed 5 bases, J shed 5 bases, and the junction held 9 bases outside the gene matches. Germline CDR1 and CDR2: MNHEY and SMNVEV (reference sequence). CDR3 sequence: CASSPRLAGVGTGELFF. CDR3 coding DNA: TGTGCCAGCAGTCCCCGACTAGCGGGAGTGGGAACCGGGGAGCTGTTTTTT.

The gene calls are TRBV18 and TRBJ1-5; D not certain. The CDR3 is 13 amino acids. Trimming removed 3 bases at V and 6 bases at J, with 9 bases between. Per germline, CDR1 KGHSH and CDR2 LQKENI. CDR3 sequence: CASSPLLTQPQHF. Written as DNA, the CDR3 is TGTGCCAGCTCACCGCTACTAACTCAGCCCCAGCATTTT.

The chain combines TRBV13 with TRBJ2-7; 7 bases agree with TRBD1. From germline, CDR1 is PRHDT and CDR2 FYEKMQ (reference sequence). Trimming removed 3 bases from V and 2 bases from J; junction bases left unmatched: 1. CDR3 length: 13 amino acids. CDR3 nucleotides: TGTGCCAGCAGCTTGGGACAGACCTACGAGCAGTACTTC. Translated, it gives CASSLGQTYEQYF. Drawing the rest from reference TRBV13 and TRBJ2-7, the complete variable domain is AAGVIQSPRHLIKEKRETATLKCYPIPRHDTVYWYQQGPGQDPQFLISFYEKMQSDKGSIPDRFSAQQFSDYHSELNMSSLELGDSALYFCASSLGQTYEQYFGPGTRLTVT.

The J gene is TRBJ2-5, the V gene TRBV9, with 7 bases aligning to TRBD1. V lost 0 bases to trimming and J lost 4 bases; unmatched junction nucleotides: 9. Germline-derived CDR1 and CDR2 are SGDLS and YYNGEE. The CDR3 contains 16 residues. The CDR3 is CASSVEAGGDGETQYF. DNA of the CDR3: TGTGCCAGCAGCGTAGAAGCAGGGGGAGATGGAGAGACCCAGTACTTC. The variable domain in full, completed from reference TRBV9 and TRBJ2-5, reads DSGVTQTPKHLITATGQRVTLRCSPRSGDLSVYWYQQSLDQGLQFLIQYYNGEERAKGNILERFSAQQFPDLHSELNLSSLELGDSALYFCASSVEAGGDGETQYFGPGTRLLVL.

The chain carries TRBV2 and TRBJ1-2; 8 nucleotides line up with TRBD1. Germline V CDR1 and CDR2: SNHLY, FYNNEI. J was trimmed by 3 bases and V by 5 bases; bases with no gene match: 8. CDR3 length equals 15 residues. Here the CDR3 DNA reads TGTGCCAGCAGTTACCCTCAGGGGGCGGACTATGGCTACACCTTC. Its protein product is CASSYPQGADYGYTF. Combining the CDR3 with reference TRBV2 and TRBJ1-2 gives the whole variable domain EPEVTQTPSHQVTQMGQEVILRCVPISNHLYFYWYRQILGQKVEFLVSFYNNEISEKSEIFDDQFSVERPDGSNFTLKIRSTKLEDSAMYFCASSYPQGADYGYTFGSGTRLTVV.

The chain employs TRBV21-1 and TRBJ2-5; the D call of TRBD1 is as the table states it, not checked on the DNA. TRBV21-1 is marked as a pseudogene. The CDR3 totals 14 residues. Here the CDR3 reads CASSIILGAETQYF. DNA of the CDR3: TGTGCCAGCAGCATTATATTAGGGGCCGAGACCCAGTACTTC.

V is TRBV7-6 and J is TRBJ1-5; 8 positions agree with TRBD1. The CDR3 runs 16 residues. V trimming: 5 bases; J trimming: 1 base; junction bases outside the gene matches: 7. The germline V gene has CDR1 SGHVS and CDR2 FNYEAQ. CDR3 bases: TGTGCCAGCAGCCCCGGACAGGGCCTGAGCAATCAGCCCCAGCATTTT. Translating it yields CASSPGQGLSNQPQHF.

The V and J genes are TRBV5-1 and TRBJ1-1, with 7 bases that match TRBD1. The junction had 9 bases not matched to a gene; V was cut back by 4 bases and J by 6 bases. Germline CDR1 SGHRS, CDR2 YFSETQ. The CDR3 has 14 residues. CDR3 coding DNA: TGCGCCAGCAGCCCGGAAGGGGGCCGAGCTGAAGCTTTCTTT. It codes for CASSPEGGRAEAFF.